This paragraph covers one TCR beta chain sequence. Its antigen remains unidentified. Libraries were prepared by immunoSEQ multiplex PCR; TCRdb keeps only in-frame clonotypes and omits some of them. This table has around 130,000 clones, about 82% appearing once. This record belongs to a study of T cell responses to AZD1222 COVID-19 vaccine. Study background: Analyses pooled second doses at about 4 or about 12 weeks. Study conclusions and caveats: Receipt of two AZD1222 doses was followed by a rise in Spike-specific TCR breadth and depth.

Germline CDR1 and CDR2: MDHEN and SYDVKM. The CDR3 is 12 residues long. Trimming took 1 base from V and 6 from J, leaving 7 bases between them. This chain links TRBV28 with TRBJ2-7, with D hard to call. The source of this sequence is an adult in good health. The sample consisted of peripheral blood, taken on day 0 of AZD1222 vaccination. DNA for the CDR3: TGTGCCAGCAGTTTATCTGGGTTCGAGCAGTACTTC. Amino acid sequence: CASSLSGFEQYF. Filled out from reference TRBV28 and TRBJ2-7, the complete variable domain reads DVKVTQSSRYLVKRTGEKVFLECVQDMDHENMFWYRQDPGLGLRLIYFSYDVKMKEKGDIPEGYSVSREKKERFSLILESASTNQTSMYLCASSLSGFEQYFGPGTRLTVT.